This T cell receptor beta chain was identified in a study of blood T cells in healthy people across ages. Study context: Capture via template switching afforded approximately one barcoded beta molecule per two T cells.

Trimming removed 0 bases from V and 8 bases from J; junction bases left unmatched: 2. This CDR3 has 12 residues. In germline, CDR1 is SQVTM, CDR2 ANQGSEA. Every sample had a minimum of 6.5 million PBMCs isolated. The use of a sample-barcoded 5' primer and a J-beta primer mix characterized a second PCR of roughly 6 to 12 cycles. Per sample, CDR3-containing paired-end reads numbered at least 2.5 million. MiXCR, applied by TCRdb to the 5' RACE reads, yields one record per CDR3 protein. The sample has over 700,000 distinct CDR3 sequences; roughly 53% are singletons. Source material: blood. The clonotype was recovered from a man at least 80 years old in good health. V and J are TRBV29-1 and TRBJ1-2; 8 bases fit TRBD1. The CDR3 here is CSVEDYRGGYTF. CDR3 coding DNA: TGCAGCGTTGAAGATTACAGGGGGGGCTACACCTTC.